These 21 T cell receptor beta chains were all obtained from the same sample, sequenced in a study of cytomegalovirus exposure and HLA in healthy donors. With 60 Vbeta and 13 Jbeta primers, the PCR was carried out. Clones were sequenced by immunoSEQ multiplex PCR, and TCRdb holds only the in-frame ones, with some missing. The top ten clones hold approximately 4.2% of a sample with about 100,000 clones, about 80% of them seen once. Sequences were obtained from PBMCs. These receptors originate from a female donor in good health and CMV-seropositive.

This clone was counted once. The genes are TRBV30 and TRBJ2-3; 10 nucleotides line up with TRBD2. Trimming removed 6 bases from V and 5 bases from J; junction bases left unmatched: 11. Germline assignment: CDR1 GTSNPN and CDR2 SVGIG (reference sequence). The length of the CDR3 is 15 residues. The CDR3 bases are TGTGCCTGCCCTACAGCGGGGGGGCCGGTAGATACGCAGTATTTT. Its translation is CACPTAGGPVDTQYF.

This chain uses TRBV6-1 with TRBJ2-1, with TRBD2 identical over 8 bases. V shed 4 bases and J 0 bases; nucleotides not matched to a gene: 5. CDR1 and CDR2 (germline): MNHNS, SASEGT. The CDR3 length is 16 residues. The CDR3 bases are TGTGCCAGCAGTGGGTCGGCGGGAGGCTCCTACAATGAGCAGTTCTTC. Translation: CASSGSAGGSYNEQFF.

The chain carries TRBV5-1 and TRBJ1-1; D is possibly TRBD1 (6 bases). This CDR3 is 13 amino acids long. V lost 6 bases, J lost 8 bases, and 17 bases lay in between. In germline, CDR1 is SGHRS, CDR2 YFSETQ. CDR3 DNA: TGCGCCAGCACCTTCGGACAGCAGCGGGAAGCTTTCTTT. Translating it yields CASTFGQQREAFF.

Worth noting for this clone: The junction differs from germline at one of its ends, possibly a read error. The chain carries TRBV7-9 and TRBJ1-5, with TRBD1 as a possible D gene (5 bases). Germline CDR1 is SEHNR and CDR2 is FQNEAQ (reference sequence). The CDR3 runs to 15 residues. The CDR3, as DNA: TGTTCCAGCAGCCCGGGGGGGGGAGGCAATCAGCCCCAGCATTTT. Translated: CSSSPGGGGNQPQHF.

V gene TRBV5-1 combines with J gene TRBJ1-4; TRBD1 matches at 10 bases. After removal of 0 bases from V and 8 bases from J, the junction contained 7 bases not matched to a gene. From germline, CDR1 is SGHRS and CDR2 YFSETQ. The CDR3 sequence is 16 residues long. In nucleotides, the CDR3 is TGCGCCAGCAGCTTGGACTCGGGACAGGGGCGCGAAAAACTGTTTTTT. This encodes CASSLDSGQGREKLFF. Filled out from reference TRBV5-1 and TRBJ1-4, the complete variable domain reads KAGVTQTPRYLIKTRGQQVTLSCSPISGHRSVSWYQQTPGQGLQFLFEYFSETQRNKGNFPGRFSGRQFSNSRSEMNVSTLELGDSALYLCASSLDSGQGREKLFFGSGTQLSVL.

The chain has TRBV7-2 and TRBJ1-6; 8 bases match TRBD1. The junction had 6 bases not matched to a gene; V was cut back by 1 base and J by 10 bases. Germline CDR1 reads SGHTA; CDR2 reads FQGNSA. This CDR3 has 15 residues. The CDR3 DNA reads TGTGCCAGCAGCTTAGGACAGGGGAATAGGTCACCCCTCCACTTT. It codes for CASSLGQGNRSPLHF.

The rearrangement joins TRBV19 to TRBJ2-2, with TRBD1 matching 10 bases. The CDR3 is 14 residues long. With V trimmed by 7 bases and J by 6 bases, 5 bases remained unmatched. CDR1 is LNHDA, CDR2 SQIVND, per germline (reference sequence). The CDR3 loop is CASIDRGPSGELFF. CDR3 DNA sequence: TGTGCCAGTATCGACAGGGGGCCGTCCGGGGAGCTGTTTTTT.

The CDR3 bases are TGTGCCAGCAGCTTATGGGGCACTAGCGGGAGGGCGAAGGAGCAGTACTTC. Residues: CASSLWGTSGRAKEQYF. The chain links TRBV7-2 to TRBJ2-5, with TRBD2 identical over 13 bases. Per germline, CDR1 SGHTA and CDR2 FQGNSA. This CDR3 contains 17 residues. The V segment lost 2 bases and the J segment 11 bases; nucleotides outside the gene matches: 14.

The chain carries TRBV27 and TRBJ1-4; no definite D call. Germline lookup yields CDR1 MNHEY and CDR2 SMNVEV (reference sequence). V shed 6 bases and J shed 0 bases, with 8 bases lying between them. The CDR3 is made up of 14 amino acids. The CDR3 here is CASRSQATNEKLFF. Here the CDR3 DNA reads TGTGCCAGCAGATCACAAGCAACTAATGAAAAACTGTTTTTT.

This clone was seen just once. The chain is built from TRBV27 and TRBJ1-1; 7 bases line up with TRBD1. Germline V CDR1 and CDR2: MNHEY, SMNVEV (reference sequence). The CDR3 extends over 14 amino acids. The junction had 6 bases not matched to a gene; V was cut back by 6 bases and J by 2 bases. The CDR3 spells CASRAGQANTEAFF. CDR3 bases: TGTGCCAGCAGGGCCGGACAGGCTAACACTGAAGCTTTCTTT.

The gene calls are TRBV21-1 and TRBJ2-3; no DNA check was done on the table's D call, TRBD1. TRBV21-1 is assigned pseudogene status. This CDR3 has 16 amino acids. The CDR3 sequence: CASSKELDTNTDTQYF. The CDR3 nucleotides are TGTGCCAGCAGCAAAGAGCTGGACACGAACACAGATACGCAGTATTTT.

This sequence joins TRBV11-2 and TRBJ2-7, with 10 bases fitting TRBD2. In germline, CDR1 is SGHAT, CDR2 FQNNGV. The CDR3 is made up of 14 amino acids. With 8 bases clipped from V and 3 bases from J, the junction kept 7 bases outside the gene matches. CDR3 protein: CASHLAGAHYEQYF. CDR3 coding DNA: TGTGCCAGCCATCTAGCGGGAGCTCACTACGAGCAGTACTTC.

The genes are TRBV4-3 and TRBJ2-6; TRBD1 agrees at 7 bases. V dropped 4 bases and J dropped 0; count of bases not matched to a gene: 18. CDR1 LGHNA and CDR2 YSLEER come from the germline V gene. There are 21 residues in the CDR3. CDR3 nucleotides: TGCGCCAGCAGCCCCGAATATTTCCCGGGACAGACCTACTCTGGGGCCAACGTCCTGACTTTC. Translation: CASSPEYFPGQTYSGANVLTF.

This chain connects TRBV4-2 to TRBJ2-2; 9 bases agree with TRBD2. The V and J ends lost 1 base and 3 bases, in that order; junction bases with no gene match: 0. This CDR3 has 15 residues. The germline V gene encodes CDR1 LGHNA and CDR2 YNFKEQ. In DNA, the CDR3 is TGTGCCAGCAGCCAAGGGACTAGCGACACCGGGGAGCTGTTTTTT. Its protein product is CASSQGTSDTGELFF.

V and J are TRBV20-1 and TRBJ2-3; D is possibly TRBD1 (5 bases). Germline assignment: CDR1 DFQATT and CDR2 SNEGSKA (reference sequence). This CDR3 is built from 11 residues. The V gene lost 5 bases and the J gene lost 6 bases, with 9 bases spanning the gap. The CDR3 region has the DNA TGCAGTGCTGGAAAGGGGGATACGCAGTATTTT. Translating it yields CSAGKGDTQYF.

V usage is TRBV27 and J usage is TRBJ2-3, with 7 nucleotides matching TRBD1. After removal of 10 bases from V and 2 bases from J, the junction contained 6 bases not matched to a gene. This CDR3 contains 13 residues. From germline, CDR1 is MNHEY and CDR2 SMNVEV (reference sequence). In DNA, the CDR3 is TGTGCCATCTCCACAGGGGTCACAGATACGCAGTATTTT. It translates to CAISTGVTDTQYF.

On this clone: Germline is not matched at one junction end, which may reflect a read error. This sequence joins TRBV7-9 and TRBJ1-2; D is unresolved. Germline CDR1 and CDR2: SEHNR and FQNEAQ (reference sequence). CDR3 size: 12 residues. The CDR3 bases are TGTTCCAGCAGCTTTGCCGGGGATGGCTACACCTTC. This sequence encodes CSSSFAGDGYTF.

The genes are TRBV4-1 and TRBJ2-5; 11 nucleotides line up with TRBD2. In germline, CDR1 is MGHRA, CDR2 YSYEKL. This CDR3 contains 18 residues. V lost 5 bases and J lost 3; bases outside the gene matches: 14. The CDR3 spells CASSTLAGGPVEEETQYF. CDR3 DNA sequence: TGCGCCAGCAGCACCTTAGCGGGAGGGCCCGTTGAGGAAGAGACCCAGTACTTC.

This chain connects TRBV4-2 to TRBJ2-5; D is perhaps TRBD2 (6 bases). Trimming pared 4 bases from V and 3 bases from J, leaving 12 bases between. The CDR3 sequence is 14 residues long. Germline V gives CDR1 LGHNA, CDR2 YNFKEQ. CDR3 residues: CASSPEGGKETQYF. For the CDR3, the DNA is TGTGCCAGCAGCCCCGAGGGCGGGAAAGAGACCCAGTACTTC.

The table lists this clone with a few counts. This chain joins TRBV18 and TRBJ2-7, with D possibly TRBD1 on 6 matching bases. Trimming took 5 bases from V and 1 from J, leaving 6 bases between them. Germline V gene sequence: CDR1 KGHSH, CDR2 LQKENI. CDR3 length: 12 amino acids. The chain's CDR3 is CASSGQSYEQYF. The CDR3 nucleotides read TGTGCCAGCTCAGGACAGTCCTACGAGCAGTACTTC.

This clone was detected a few times. The chain joins TRBV7-2 to TRBJ2-3, with no clear D. The CDR3 has 14 residues. Trimming pared 1 base from V and 4 bases from J, leaving 9 bases between. CDR1 is SGHTA, CDR2 FQGNSA, per germline. In nucleotides, the CDR3 is TGTGCCAGCAGCTTAGGGCCAGGCGCAGATACGCAGTATTTT. Translated: CASSLGPGADTQYF. Supplemented by reference TRBV7-2 and TRBJ2-3, the full variable domain reads GAGVSQSPSNKVTEKGKDVELRCDPISGHTALYWYRQSLGQGLEFLIYFQGNSAPDKSGLPSDRFSAERTGGSVSTLTIQRTQQEDSAVYLCASSLGPGADTQYFGPGTRLTVL.